This entry is about one T cell receptor (beta chain). The method was immunoSEQ multiplex PCR; TCRdb's version includes in-frame clones alone and lacks a portion of them. The sample yields roughly 400,000 clones, about 88% seen once. V was clipped by 3 bases and J by 9 bases, with 9 bases between them. The CDR3 is made up of 13 amino acids. From germline, CDR1 is SNHLY and CDR2 FYNNEI. This sample stems from a study of blood T cell repertoires in COVID-19. Background on the study: Nucleic acid was either cDNA or gDNA, and it came from T cells, B-cell-depleted T cells, or PBMCs.

Sequenced sample: PBMCs or T cells enriched from blood (not recorded which). The receptor was derived from a woman under 30 who had been exposed to COVID-19. The chain links TRBV2 to TRBJ1-6; D gene uncertain. CDR3 bases: TGTGCCAGCAGTGAGGGTGAGGTTTCACCCCTCCACTTT. Translating it yields CASSEGEVSPLHF.